The clone carrying this TCR beta chain was detected many times. What it recognizes is unknown. The data were taken from a study of T cells after yellow fever vaccination. Findings and limits, study-wide: Few clonotypes appeared in both CD4 and CD8 compartments. Bulk-population clonotypes that are abundant could appear as contaminants in FACS-sorted repertoires.

The CDR3 length is 13 residues. V shed 7 bases and J shed 1 base, with 9 bases lying between them. CDR1 is MDHEN and CDR2 is SYDVKM in the germline V gene. Production of TCR cDNA was by 5'RACE template switching, which also added a universal primer site and UMIs. MiXCR was run by TCRdb on the 5' RACE reads, yielding one entry per CDR3 protein. Of approximately 150,000 distinct CDR3 sequences in the sample, over 7% were seen once. This sequence joins TRBV28 and TRBJ2-3, with D uncertain. Sequencing was performed on CD4+ T cells sorted from PBMCs, taken 5 days after the yellow fever booster vaccination. The clonotype originates from a man aged 25-45 years who received the YFV17D yellow fever vaccine. Here the CDR3 DNA reads TGTGCCAGCACCCCGGGCGGCACAGATACGCAGTATTTT. It specifies CASTPGGTDTQYF.